The next 18 T cell receptor beta chains were all read from a single sample in a study of regulatory T cells in long-lasting Graves disease. Combining iRepertoire HTBI primers with Arm-PCR of CDR3 regions, the authors built TCR beta libraries. TCRdb reanalysed the multiplex PCR reads using MiXCR and keeps one entry per CDR3 protein. The sample lists more than 350,000 distinct CDR3 sequences, around a fifth occurring once. The time point is: persistent/refractory GD, antithyroid drugs over 5 years with positive TRAb. The TCR library was prepared using RNA isolated from PBMCs. The specimen comprised peripheral blood mononuclear cells (PBMCs), sampled when the disease was refractory, from a patient treated with antithyroid drugs. The receptors derive from a female donor with Graves disease.

This clonotype was observed many times. The chain combines TRBV6-1 with TRBJ2-7, with 9 bases matching TRBD1. From germline, CDR1 is MNHNS and CDR2 SASEGT. The trim removed 6 bases at V and 3 bases at J, leaving 12 bases unmatched. The CDR3 is 16 amino acids. CDR3 nucleotide sequence: TGTGCCAGCAGCGTGATGGGGACAGGGTTCGGCTACGAGCAGTACTTC. Translating it yields CASSVMGTGFGYEQYF.

This clonotype was detected many times. This sequence joins TRBV3-1 and TRBJ1-1; 8 bases match TRBD1. From germline, CDR1 is LGHDT and CDR2 YNNKEL (reference sequence). The CDR3 sequence is 14 residues long. After removal of 4 bases from V and 5 bases from J, the junction contained 6 bases not matched to a gene. CDR3 nucleotide sequence: TGTGCCAGCAGCCCGACTACAGGGGGGACTGAAGCTTTCTTT. Amino acid sequence: CASSPTTGGTEAFF.

There are a few counts of this clonotype. The J gene is TRBJ1-5, the V gene TRBV20-1; a weak D match, TRBD1 (5 bases). Deletions cut 6 bases from V and 0 bases from J, with 12 bases between. This CDR3 is 14 amino acids long. In germline, CDR1 is DFQATT, CDR2 SNEGSKA (reference sequence). Here the CDR3 reads CSAEGTNSNQPQHF. CDR3 nucleotides: TGCAGTGCGGAGGGGACGAATAGCAATCAGCCCCAGCATTTT.

On this clonotype itself: This may stem from a read error, because a much larger clone lies one nucleotide away. V gene TRBV15 combines with J gene TRBJ2-7; D unclear. CDR1 is LNHNV, CDR2 YYDKDF, per germline (reference sequence). The CDR3 loop spans 15 amino acids. CDR3 sequence (DNA): TGTGCCACCAGCGGAGATGATAACCCTGCCTACGAGCAGTACTTC. It encodes CATSGDDNPAYEQYF.

This clonotype occurred many times. The rearrangement uses TRBV6-1 and TRBJ2-7; maybe TRBD2 (5 bases). The length of the CDR3 is 11 residues. V lost 4 bases, J lost 7 bases, and 8 bases lay in between. The V gene's germline CDR1 is MNHNS and CDR2 SASEGT. Written as DNA, the CDR3 is TGTGCCAGCAGTGGGACTGGAGAGCAGTACTTC. It yields the protein CASSGTGEQYF.

Many counts were recorded for this clonotype. The gene calls are TRBV20-1 and TRBJ2-7; 7 positions match TRBD2. The CDR3 has 13 residues. Losses at the gene ends were 5 bases for V and 5 bases for J; bases not matched to a gene: 9. Per germline, CDR1 DFQATT and CDR2 SNEGSKA (reference sequence). CDR3 protein: CSARASGGNEQYF. CDR3 nucleotides: TGCAGTGCTCGGGCTAGCGGAGGGAACGAGCAGTACTTC.

This chain uses TRBV12-3 or TRBV12-4 with TRBJ2-7; 15 bases match TRBD2. J gave up 0 bases and V 11 bases, and 11 bases lay outside the gene matches. This CDR3 has 17 residues. In nucleotides, the CDR3 is TGTGCCGGAAGACCGGGACTAGCGGGGGGCAGCTCCTACGAGCAGTACTTC. As protein: CAGRPGLAGGSSYEQYF.

This clonotype has ten or more counts. CDR3 coding DNA: TGTGCCAGCAGTTCTCCCAGGGGAATCATGAACACTGAAGCTTTCTTT. It codes for CASSSPRGIMNTEAFF. The chain is built from TRBV12-3 or TRBV12-4 and TRBJ1-1; D possibly corresponds to TRBD1 (6 bases). This CDR3 spans 16 amino acids. V was clipped by 4 bases and J by 0 bases, with 15 bases between them.

This clonotype was seen only a few times. The V call is TRBV5-8, the J call TRBJ1-1, with no clear D. There are 16 residues in the CDR3. The V gene's germline CDR1 is SGHTS and CDR2 YDEGEE. Trimming stripped 4 bases from V and 1 base from J, with 17 bases between. The CDR3 region is CASSRGFAFQNTEAFF. For the CDR3, the DNA is TGTGCCAGCAGCCGGGGTTTCGCCTTTCAGAACACTGAAGCTTTCTTT.

This clonotype was observed many times. The chain uses TRBV28 and TRBJ2-5; 11 nucleotides line up with TRBD1. The CDR3 has 17 amino acids. Germline CDR1 is MDHEN and CDR2 is SYDVKM. The V gene end was trimmed by 10 bases and the J gene end by 2 bases; junction bases not matched to a gene: 15. The CDR3 DNA is TGTGCCATGCAAAACCCTCGAGGGACAGGGGGGCAAGAGACCCAGTACTTC. Encoded protein: CAMQNPRGTGGQETQYF. Together with reference TRBV28 and TRBJ2-5, the CDR3 gives the full variable domain: DVKVTQSSRYLVKRTGEKVFLECVQDMDHENMFWYRQDPGLGLRLIYFSYDVKMKEKGDIPEGYSVSREKKERFSLILESASTNQTSMYLCAMQNPRGTGGQETQYFGPGTRLLVL.

This clonotype came up many times. The genes are TRBV7-3 and TRBJ2-7; 9 bases line up with TRBD2. Per the germline V gene, CDR1 is SGHTA and CDR2 is FQGTGA. The CDR3 loop spans 15 amino acids. V dropped 0 bases and J dropped 4; count of bases not matched to a gene: 4. CDR3 protein: CASSLTSGSQYEQYF. The CDR3 coding sequence is TGTGCCAGCAGCTTAACTAGCGGGAGTCAGTACGAGCAGTACTTC.

This clonotype was seen at least ten times. V and J are TRBV2 and TRBJ2-7; D perhaps matches TRBD1 (5 bases). V dropped 6 bases and J dropped 1 base, with 10 bases sitting between them. Per germline, CDR1 SNHLY and CDR2 FYNNEI. There are 13 residues in the CDR3. CDR3 coding DNA: TGTGCCAGCAGGGACGACAGATCCTACGAGCAGTACTTC. It encodes CASRDDRSYEQYF.

The table lists this clonotype with many counts. The rearrangement joins TRBV7-2 to TRBJ1-1, with 7 bases identical to TRBD1. The CDR3 covers 14 residues. Germline trimming cut 5 bases from V and 4 bases from J; bases unmatched to any gene: 7. Germline loops: CDR1 SGHTA, CDR2 FQGNSA. This chain's CDR3 is CASSRTGETTEAFF. The DNA for the CDR3 is TGTGCCAGCAGCCGTACAGGGGAGACCACTGAAGCTTTCTTT.

The J gene is TRBJ2-2, the V gene TRBV4-2, with a possible D match to TRBD2 (5 bases). CDR1 and CDR2 (germline): LGHNA, YNFKEQ. V lost 4 bases and J lost 0, with 15 bases in between. The CDR3 has 17 residues. In DNA form, the CDR3 reads TGTGCCAGCAGCCTATCTTCCAGGACTCCGAACACCGGGGAGCTGTTTTTT. This sequence encodes CASSLSSRTPNTGELFF.

This chain links TRBV12-5 with TRBJ2-4, with D maybe TRBD1 (6 bases). CDR1 and CDR2 (germline): LGHNT, FRNRAP. This CDR3 spans 12 amino acids. Trimming took off 7 bases at V and 7 bases at J, with 11 bases between the two ends. CDR3 sequence (DNA): TGTGCTAGTGCCGACCAGGGGAACATTCAGTACTTC. Encoded protein: CASADQGNIQYF.

This chain joins TRBV9 and TRBJ1-3; 12 bases agree with TRBD1. The CDR3 sequence is 17 residues long. Germline loops: CDR1 SGDLS, CDR2 YYNGEE. The junction had 3 bases not matched to a gene; V was cut back by 2 bases and J by 0 bases. The CDR3 sequence: CASSVGTGGFSGNTIYF. In DNA, the CDR3 is TGTGCCAGCAGCGTCGGGACAGGGGGCTTCTCTGGAAACACCATATATTTT.

In its sample, this clonotype was seen a few times. The chain has TRBV29-1 and TRBJ1-1; D not resolved. The CDR3 covers 11 residues. Germline V gene sequence: CDR1 SQVTM, CDR2 ANQGSEA. Trimming shortened V by 5 bases and J by 3 bases, and 7 bases separated the two germline ends. The CDR3 protein is CSVYAYTEAFF. The CDR3, as DNA: TGCAGCGTTTACGCGTACACTGAAGCTTTCTTT.

The rearrangement uses TRBV5-1 and TRBJ2-7, with TRBD2 matching 13 bases. With 4 bases clipped from V and 5 bases from J, the junction kept 3 bases outside the gene matches. CDR3 length: 14 amino acids. Germline V gene lookup returns CDR1 SGHRS and CDR2 YFSETQ. The CDR3 spells CASSGGLAGNEQYF. In DNA, the CDR3 is TGCGCCAGCAGCGGGGGACTAGCGGGAAACGAGCAGTACTTC.